This is a list of T cell receptor beta chains from one sample in a study of blood T cell repertoires in COVID-19. Method: immunoSEQ multiplex PCR; TCRdb's copy keeps in-frame clones and lacks some. The sample lists approximately 140,000 clones, about 87% occurring once. Sequenced: peripheral blood. These receptors were obtained from a man older than 75 with acute or convalescent COVID-19. CDR3s include the opening cysteine and the closing phenylalanine or tryptophan. D genes are given only for firm matches. Clone size is shown for a subset of rows, as once, few, many or a class of expanded clone.

cdr3_length | j_call | d_call | clone_size | v_call | cdr3_aa | cdr3_nt
15 | TRBJ1-5 | NA | NA | TRBV6-1 | CASSDQSYSNQPQHF | TGTGCCAGCAGTGACCAGTCTTATAGCAATCAGCCCCAGCATTTT
14 | TRBJ1-1 | TRBD1 | NA | TRBV6-2/TRBV6-3 | CASSYGQGFTEAFF | TGTGCCAGCAGTTACGGACAGGGGTTCACTGAAGCTTTCTTT
13 | TRBJ2-5 | NA | NA | TRBV12-3/TRBV12-4 | CASSFAGIEAQYF | TGTGCCAGCAGTTTTGCGGGGATCGAGGCCCAGTACTTC
18 | TRBJ1-4 | NA | once | TRBV27 | CASSLRSGRGATNEKLFF | TGTGCCAGCAGTTTAAGATCCGGTAGAGGTGCAACTAATGAAAAACTGTTTTTT
14 | TRBJ1-1 | TRBD1 | NA | TRBV19 | CASSAIRGDTEAFF | TGTGCCAGTAGTGCGATCAGGGGGGACACTGAAGCTTTCTTT
21 | TRBJ2-2 | TRBD2 | NA | TRBV15 | CATSRGDHWTDGTSDTGELFF | TGTGCCACCAGCAGAGGCGACCACTGGACTGACGGGACTAGCGACACCGGGGAGCTGTTTTTT
15 | TRBJ2-7 | NA | once | TRBV27 | CASSPGAGPSYEQYF | TGTGCCAGCAGTCCTGGGGCAGGGCCTTCCTACGAGCAGTACTTC
14 | TRBJ1-2 | TRBD1 | NA | TRBV5-4 | CASSWGGQDYGYTF | TGTGCCAGCAGCTGGGGTGGACAGGACTATGGCTACACCTTC
16 | TRBJ1-6 | NA | NA | TRBV30 | CAWSGPPGMINSPLHF | TGTGCCTGGAGCGGACCGCCCGGGATGATAAATTCACCCCTCCACTTT
15 | TRBJ2-1 | NA | once | TRBV11-2 | CASSQDGGARNEQFF | TGTGCCAGCAGCCAAGATGGCGGGGCTAGGAATGAGCAGTTCTTC
13 | TRBJ1-5 | NA | few | TRBV7-9 | CASSPSGRQPQHF | TGTGCCAGCAGCCCCTCGGGTCGGCAGCCCCAGCATTTT
17 | TRBJ1-3 | NA | NA | TRBV25-1 | CASSGFRGRSSGNTIYF | TGTGCCAGCAGTGGTTTCAGGGGACGGAGCTCTGGAAACACCATATATTTT
15 | TRBJ2-1 | TRBD1 | few | TRBV6-5 | CASRSGTGYYNEQFF | TGTGCCAGCAGATCCGGGACAGGATACTACAATGAGCAGTTCTTC
14 | TRBJ2-7 | NA | NA | TRBV5-1 | CASSATGTRYEQYF | TGCGCCAGCAGCGCTACAGGGACGAGGTACGAGCAGTACTTC
15 | TRBJ2-7 | TRBD2 | NA | TRBV5-1 | CARSLGGGGNWEQYF | TGCGCCCGCAGCTTGGGCGGGGGGGGCAACTGGGAGCAGTACTTC
14 | TRBJ1-4 | NA | NA | TRBV3-1/TRBV3-2 | CASSAQVLDEKLFF | TGTGCCAGCAGCGCACAGGTCTTAGATGAAAAACTGTTTTTT
13 | TRBJ1-1 | TRBD1 | NA | TRBV29-1 | CSVEIGGQKEAFF | TGCAGCGTTGAAATCGGGGGACAGAAGGAAGCTTTCTTT
13 | TRBJ1-1 | NA | NA | TRBV19 | CASSWRGNTEAFF | TGTGCCAGTTCCTGGAGGGGGAACACTGAAGCTTTCTTT
14 | TRBJ1-6 | NA | NA | TRBV2 | CASIGGGDNSPLHF | TGTGCCAGCATTGGCGGGGGGGATAATTCACCCCTCCACTTT
15 | TRBJ2-7 | NA | NA | TRBV5-4 | CASSLGPGENYEQYF | TGTGCCAGCAGCTTGGGACCGGGAGAGAACTACGAGCAGTACTTC
15 | TRBJ2-7 | NA | NA | TRBV7-8 | CASSAMAGGNYEQYF | TGTGCCAGCAGCGCCATGGCGGGCGGGAACTACGAGCAGTACTTC
15 | TRBJ2-1 | NA | NA | TRBV9 | CASSVVGSSYNEQFF | TGTGCCAGCAGCGTAGTCGGGAGCTCCTACAATGAGCAGTTCTTC
15 | TRBJ1-5 | TRBD1 | NA | TRBV19 | CASRVDRSSNQPQHF | TGTGCCAGTAGAGTGGACAGGTCAAGCAATCAGCCCCAGCATTTT
13 | TRBJ2-7 | NA | once | TRBV2 | CASRTTGSYEQHF | TGTGCCAGCAGGACCACGGGGTCCTACGAGCAGCACTTC
15 | TRBJ2-1 | NA | NA | TRBV5-1 | CATGRDSGIYNEQFF | TGCGCCACCGGCAGGGATAGTGGAATTTACAATGAGCAGTTCTTC
17 | TRBJ1-5 | TRBD1 | NA | TRBV28 | CASSPDRGVGGNQPQHF | TGTGCCAGCAGTCCGGACAGGGGGGTCGGCGGCAATCAGCCCCAGCATTTT
16 | TRBJ2-3 | TRBD2 | NA | TRBV5-4 | CASSFRQRGDTDTQYF | TGTGCCAGCAGCTTCCGACAGCGGGGGGACACAGATACGCAGTATTTT
13 | TRBJ2-7 | TRBD2 | NA | TRBV10-3 | CATRPLTSKIRYF | TGTGCCACTCGACCCCTGACTAGCAAGATACGGTACTTC
13 | TRBJ1-1 | NA | NA | TRBV7-9 | CASSFGPNTEAFF | TGTGCCAGCAGCTTTGGGCCGAACACTGAAGCTTTCTTT
16 | TRBJ1-5 | NA | NA | TRBV7-8 | CASSLGWQASNQPQHF | TGTGCCAGCAGCTTAGGCTGGCAGGCCAGCAATCAGCCCCAGCATTTT
13 | TRBJ1-1 | TRBD1 | NA | TRBV30 | CAWRATGGTEAFF | TGTGCCTGGAGGGCGACAGGGGGCACTGAAGCTTTCTTT
15 | TRBJ2-1 | TRBD2 | NA | TRBV7-3 | CASSPSGANYNEQFF | TGTGCCAGCAGCCCTAGCGGGGCAAACTACAATGAGCAGTTCTTC
13 | TRBJ2-5 | NA | NA | TRBV5-4 | CASSSSIQETQYF | TGTGCCAGCAGCTCAAGCATTCAAGAGACCCAGTACTTC
15 | TRBJ1-2 | TRBD1 | NA | TRBV5-1 | CASSLVGQVLSGYTF | TGCGCCAGCAGCTTGGTGGGACAGGTCCTATCTGGCTACACCTTC
14 | TRBJ2-3 | NA | NA | TRBV11-2 | CASSSGTSTDTQYF | TGTGCCAGCAGTTCCGGGACTAGCACAGATACGCAGTATTTT
17 | TRBJ2-7 | TRBD2 | NA | TRBV2 | CASSNSRGGHWVYEQYF | TGTGCCAGCAGTAATTCGCGGGGGGGCCATTGGGTCTACGAGCAGTACTTC
16 | TRBJ2-5 | TRBD1 | NA | TRBV5-1 | CASSLRSLPRGETQYF | TGCGCCAGCAGCCTGAGGTCCCTCCCCAGGGGGGAGACCCAGTACTTC
14 | TRBJ1-6 | NA | NA | TRBV6-1 | CASSEFQANSPLHF | TGTGCCAGCAGTGAATTCCAGGCGAATTCACCCCTCCACTTT
16 | TRBJ2-1 | TRBD2 | NA | TRBV3-1/TRBV3-2 | CASSQLAGGFSNEQFF | TGTGCCAGCAGCCAACTAGCGGGAGGTTTTTCCAATGAGCAGTTCTTC
15 | TRBJ2-1 | NA | NA | TRBV27 | CASSSGASSYNEQFF | TGTGCCAGCAGTTCGGGTGCGAGCTCCTACAATGAGCAGTTCTTC
15 | TRBJ2-7 | TRBD2 | NA | TRBV6-5 | CASTAGRGGGSEQYF | TGTGCCAGCACCGCCGGGAGGGGAGGAGGTAGCGAGCAGTACTTC